Reported below is one T cell receptor beta chain. V was clipped by 0 bases and J by 11 bases, with 12 bases between them. The germline V gene has CDR1 SGDLS and CDR2 YYNGEE. The CDR3 has 13 residues. In the authors' workflow: For nucleated cells, counts were estimated from reference gene primer amplification. Here immunoSEQ multiplex PCR was the method, and the copy in TCRdb shows in-frame clones only, minus some. V and J calls and clone size are given by that table; D and trimming were obtained from the DNA. The table lists 100,000 to 150,000 clones, approximately 84% of them singletons. The record originates from a study of blood T cell repertoires in COVID-19. About the study: The analysed material was cDNA or gDNA that came from T cells, B-cell-depleted T cells, or PBMCs.

This receptor was taken from a woman aged 80 or over with acute or convalescent COVID-19. The specimen was peripheral blood. The V call is TRBV9, the J call TRBJ2-1; D gene ambiguous. CDR3 sequence (DNA): TGTGCCAGCAGCGTAGACCGGTCCCCGAAGCAGTTCTTC. This gives the protein CASSVDRSPKQFF.